This T cell receptor (beta chain) was retrieved from a study of blood T cell repertoires in COVID-19. Study-level information: Sources were T cells, B-cell-depleted T cells, or PBMCs; the material itself was cDNA or gDNA.

Per the study methods: Using reference gene primer amplification, nucleated cell counts were estimated. The method was immunoSEQ multiplex PCR; TCRdb's version includes in-frame clones alone and lacks a portion of them. V, J and clone size reflect that table, while D and trimming were determined from the DNA. The data show around 200,000 clones, around 90% seen once. This clone turned up a few times. V lost 6 bases, J lost 0 bases, and 4 bases stayed unmatched. This CDR3 is 16 amino acids long. The germline V gene encodes CDR1 SNHLY and CDR2 FYNNEI. The receptor comes from a man in his forties or fifties with active or convalescent COVID-19. The source material was peripheral blood. The J gene is TRBJ2-3, the V gene TRBV2, with 12 bases fitting TRBD2. CDR3 region: CASSPGLAGSTDTQYF. Written as DNA, the CDR3 is TGTGCCAGCAGCCCTGGACTAGCGGGGAGCACAGATACGCAGTATTTT.